The 5 T cell receptor beta chains below all came from one sample that was sequenced in a study of CD8 T cells in ankylosing spondylitis. From the 5' RACE reads, TCRdb called clonotypes with MiXCR, one entry per CDR3 protein. The table lists around 17,000 distinct CDR3 sequences, roughly 8% of them singletons. Material for sequencing was blood. The receptor source for this set is a male donor with ankylosing spondylitis or in good health (not recorded which).

The chain recombines TRBV3-1 with TRBJ1-1; D might be TRBD1 (5 bases). Germline V lookup: CDR1 LGHDT, CDR2 YNNKEL (reference sequence). Trimming removed 6 bases at V and 3 bases at J, with 8 bases between. The CDR3 totals 12 residues. CDR3 region: CASRGGDTEAFF. CDR3 DNA sequence: TGTGCCAGCAGGGGGGGAGACACTGAAGCTTTCTTT.

The chain combines TRBV6-2 or TRBV6-3 with TRBJ1-2, with TRBD1 matching over 8 bases. The ends lost 8 bases at V and 8 bases at J; junction bases unmatched: 10. From germline, CDR1 is MNHEY and CDR2 SVGEGT. The CDR3 length is 13 residues. In DNA form, the CDR3 reads TGTGCCAGCGCGAGGACAGGGCGGTTAGGCTACACCTTC. Protein product: CASARTGRLGYTF.

This clonotype is a singleton in its sample. The chain is built from TRBV28 and TRBJ1-5; D not resolved. Trimming left V 6 bases short and J 0 bases short, with 9 bases between. CDR3 length: 14 amino acids. Germline V gives CDR1 MDHEN, CDR2 SYDVKM. This CDR3 is CASRKQLSNQPQHF. CDR3 in DNA: TGTGCCAGCAGAAAGCAGCTTAGCAATCAGCCCCAGCATTTT.

The V and J genes are TRBV6-2 or TRBV6-3 and TRBJ2-1; TRBD2 matches at 9 bases. Germline loops: CDR1 MNHEY, CDR2 SVGEGT. J lost 2 bases, V lost 6 bases, and 5 bases had no gene match. CDR3 length: 15 amino acids. The CDR3 DNA reads TGTGCCAGCAGCTTAGCGGGGGAAACCTACAATGAGCAGTTCTTC. Translated: CASSLAGETYNEQFF.

This clonotype came up a few times. The V call is TRBV19, the J call TRBJ2-2; weak D call: TRBD2 (5 bases). From germline, CDR1 is LNHDA and CDR2 SQIVND (reference sequence). This CDR3 has 15 amino acids. With 2 bases removed from V and 0 bases from J, the gap between germline ends came to 7 bases. CDR3 DNA sequence: TGTGCCAGTAGTATATCGGACTCGAACACCGGGGAGCTGTTTTTT. Translating gives CASSISDSNTGELFF.